This is a list of T cell receptor beta chains from one sample in a study of T-cell reconstitution after alpha-beta-depleted transplantation in children. TCRdb called the PCR reads again in MiXCR, with one record for every CDR3 protein. The data hold fewer than 350,000 distinct CDR3 sequences, with 11% observed a single time. Sample: peripheral blood, taken 180 days after TCRalphabeta/CD19-depleted stem cell transplant. These receptors were collected from a male patient between 2 and 10 years old who had a stem cell transplant for chronic granulomatous disease, so the T cells may come from the graft donor. CDR3s include the opening cysteine and the closing phenylalanine or tryptophan. The D gene is left open where the match is weak. Clone size, where shown, is once, few, many, or a class for clones that have expanded.

>TRBJ2-5|TRBD2|18|many|TRBV24-1
TGTGCCACCAGTGACCCCAGAGGACTAGGGAAGAGGGGAGAGACCCAGTACTTC
CATSDPRGLGKRGETQYF
>TRBJ2-3|-|14|many|TRBV27
TGTGCCAGCAGTTTATCTCCTGGGCGGGATACGCAGTATTTT
CASSLSPGRDTQYF
>TRBJ2-4|-|12|many|TRBV12-3/TRBV12-4
TGTGCCAGCAGTATGGGTGAGGTCATTCAGTACTTC
CASSMGEVIQYF
>TRBJ2-5|-|13|many|TRBV29-1
TGCAGCGTTGGTGGCGTCCTTCGGGAGACCCAGTACTTC
CSVGGVLRETQYF
>TRBJ2-6|TRBD1|16|many|TRBV5-1
TGCGCCAGCAGCAACGAGCAGGGGGCTGGGGCCAACGTCCTGACTTTC
CASSNEQGAGANVLTF
>TRBJ2-1|TRBD2|16|many|TRBV11-2
TGTGCCAGCAGCCCCGGGGTGGGCGGGGGATACAATGAGCAGTTCTTC
CASSPGVGGGYNEQFF
>TRBJ2-7|-|15|many|TRBV12-3/TRBV12-4
TGTGCCAGCAGTTTCCACCCTCAGGGGGGTTACGAGCAGTACTTC
CASSFHPQGGYEQYF
>TRBJ2-3|-|15|many|TRBV19
TGTGCCAGTAGTTTTGGAGTGGGAGTTTTGGATACGCAGTATTTT
CASSFGVGVLDTQYF
>TRBJ2-7|-|13|many|TRBV12-3/TRBV12-4
TGTGCCAGCAGCCGACGGGGGCCCTACGAGCAGTACTTC
CASSRRGPYEQYF
>TRBJ2-7|TRBD2|16|many|TRBV5-1
TGCGCCAGCAGCCGCGGGACTAGCGGGAGGGCCAGGGAGCAGTACTTC
CASSRGTSGRAREQYF
>TRBJ2-7|TRBD1|16|medium-sized|TRBV7-9
TGTGCCAGCAGCTTAGCGCCGGGACAGGGGGACTACGAGCAGTACTTC
CASSLAPGQGDYEQYF
>TRBJ1-6|TRBD1|17|many|TRBV11-2
TGTGCCAGCAGCCTAGAGGGTCCGGACAGGGGGATCTCACCCCTCCACTTT
CASSLEGPDRGISPLHF
>TRBJ1-5|TRBD1|15|many|TRBV7-2
TGTGCCAGCAGCCCGGGACAGTTAAGCAATCAGCCCCAGCATTTT
CASSPGQLSNQPQHF
>TRBJ2-1|TRBD1|15|many|TRBV7-2
TGTGCCAGCAGCTTAGAGGAGTTGAGGGGGCATGAGCAGTTCTTC
CASSLEELRGHEQFF
>TRBJ2-7|-|13|many|TRBV3-1
TGTGCCAGCAGCCAAGGGAAGGGGGGCGAGCAGTACTTC
CASSQGKGGEQYF
>TRBJ2-2|TRBD1|17|many|TRBV7-2
TGTGCCAGCAGCCCACCCACAGGGGCGGCGAACACCGGGGAGCTGTTTTTT
CASSPPTGAANTGELFF
>TRBJ2-1|TRBD1|16|few|TRBV18
TGTGCCAGCTCACCACCGGGACAGGGGGATCTGGGTGAGCAGTTCTTC
CASSPPGQGDLGEQFF
>TRBJ2-7|-|16|many|TRBV7-2
TGTGCCAGCAGCCCCGTCCACTTCGATAGCTCCTACGAGCAGTACTTC
CASSPVHFDSSYEQYF
>TRBJ2-5|-|15|many|TRBV20-1
TGCAGTGCTAGAGCACTCGAGGGAACCCTGGAGACCCAGTACTTC
CSARALEGTLETQYF
>TRBJ2-1|-|16|many|TRBV7-2
TGTGCCAGCAGCTTATTGGGGCTCGGGGCGGAAGGTGAGCAGTTCTTC
CASSLLGLGAEGEQFF
>TRBJ2-7|-|13|many|TRBV20-1
TGCAGTGCTAGAGACGTAGGGGGCTACGAGCAGTACTTC
CSARDVGGYEQYF
>TRBJ2-7|TRBD1|15|few|TRBV7-2
TGTGCCAGCAGCGATCGGACAGGGGGGGCTTACGAGCAGTACTTC
CASSDRTGGAYEQYF
>TRBJ1-1|-|13|many|TRBV20-1
TGCAGTGCTAGCCCGAGTGGGGGCACTGAAGCTTTCTTT
CSASPSGGTEAFF
>TRBJ1-4|-|14|many|TRBV20-1
TGCAGTGCTAAAGGACAGAGTAGTAATGAAAAACTGTTTTTT
CSAKGQSSNEKLFF
>TRBJ2-7|-|12|-|TRBV12-3/TRBV12-4
TGTGCCAGCAGCCCAGACGCCTACGAGCAGTACTTC
CASSPDAYEQYF
>TRBJ1-3|-|15|many|TRBV12-3/TRBV12-4
TGTGCCAGCAGTTCTCCAGGGATCGGGGGAAACACCATATATTTT
CASSSPGIGGNTIYF
>TRBJ1-1|-|15|many|TRBV6-2/TRBV6-3
TGTGCCAGCAGTTACAGGACAGTGGTGAACACTGAAGCTTTCTTT
CASSYRTVVNTEAFF
>TRBJ1-1|-|16|-|TRBV12-3/TRBV12-4
TGTGCCAGCAGTTTTGGGCACAATAACATGAACACTGAAGCTTTCTTT
CASSFGHNNMNTEAFF
>TRBJ2-1|TRBD2|13|many|TRBV29-1
TGCAGCGCACGACTAGCGGAGAACAATGAGCAGTTCTTC
CSARLAENNEQFF
>TRBJ1-5|-|15|many|TRBV28
TGTGCCAGCAGTTTATGGAGGCAGGGAGATCAGCCCCAGCATTTT
CASSLWRQGDQPQHF
>TRBJ2-2|TRBD1|16|many|TRBV7-2
TGTGCCAGCAGCTTAGACGCAGGGGGCCACACCGGGGAGCTGTTTTTT
CASSLDAGGHTGELFF
>TRBJ2-7|TRBD2|15|few|TRBV7-3
TGTGCCAGCAGCCCTAGGGAGGGAGGGCCCTACGAGCAGTACTTC
CASSPREGGPYEQYF
>TRBJ2-3|TRBD2|16|many|TRBV3-1
TGTGCCAGCAGCCGCCGACTAGCGGGAGGGACAGATACGCAGTATTTT
CASSRRLAGGTDTQYF
>TRBJ2-7|-|14|many|TRBV12-3/TRBV12-4
TGTGCCAGCAGTTTATGGGACACCTCCTACGAGCAGTACTTC
CASSLWDTSYEQYF
>TRBJ2-5|-|13|many|TRBV20-1
TGCAGTGCAAAGAGGGGGGCTGGGGAGACCCAGTACTTC
CSAKRGAGETQYF
>TRBJ1-1|-|17|many|TRBV7-8
TGTGCCAGCAGCTTAATGGCAGGGGTGGGGATGAACACTGAAGCTTTCTTT
CASSLMAGVGMNTEAFF
>TRBJ2-3|TRBD2|17|-|TRBV18
TGTGCCAGCTCACCAAGACTAGCGGGAGGAGGAGCAGATACGCAGTATTTT
CASSPRLAGGGADTQYF
>TRBJ1-3|-|17|-|TRBV28
TGTGCCAGCAGCCCGGGGGGGATACAGGTTCCTGGAAACACCATATATTTT
CASSPGGIQVPGNTIYF
>TRBJ1-6|-|16|many|TRBV3-1
TGTGCCAGCAGTCACGGGACAAGTCTTTATAATTCACCCCTCCACTTT
CASSHGTSLYNSPLHF
>TRBJ2-3|TRBD2|13|many|TRBV4-3
TGCGCCAGCAGCCTACTACTAGCGTCCGAGCAGTATTTT
CASSLLLASEQYF
>TRBJ2-1|TRBD2|18|many|TRBV11-2
TGTGCCAGCAGCCCACAGCGGGGGGGGCTAGCGGGAGGTCGTGAGCAGTTCTTC
CASSPQRGGLAGGREQFF
>TRBJ2-1|-|13|-|TRBV5-1
TGCGTCAGCAGCTTGGGAGACTACAATGAGCAGTTCTTC
CVSSLGDYNEQFF
>TRBJ2-2|-|13|many|TRBV20-1
TGCAGTGTCAGCCGCCCGAACACCGGGGAGCTGTTTTTT
CSVSRPNTGELFF
>TRBJ2-7|-|16|many|TRBV5-5
TGTGCCAGCAGCTATTGGGCGGGACAACTCTCCTACGAGCAGTACTTC
CASSYWAGQLSYEQYF
>TRBJ2-2|-|16|many|TRBV6-5
TGTGCCAGCAGTTACCTCGGGGGACTGAACACCGGGGAGCTGTTTTTT
CASSYLGGLNTGELFF
>TRBJ2-1|-|11|many|TRBV7-9
TGTGCCAGCACGTCGGGGGATGAGCAGTTCTTC
CASTSGDEQFF
>TRBJ2-2|-|11|many|TRBV20-1
TGCAGTGCTGGGACAAGGGAGAAACTGTTTTTT
CSAGTREKLFF
>TRBJ1-2|TRBD1|15|many|TRBV7-9
TGTGCCAGCAGAGGACAGGGGATCGGTAACTATGGCTACACCTTC
CASRGQGIGNYGYTF
>TRBJ2-7|TRBD1|16|many|TRBV5-6
TGTGCCAGCAGCTTGGGGACAGGGCGGTTATCCCACGAGCAGTACTTC
CASSLGTGRLSHEQYF
>TRBJ1-4|TRBD1|14|many|TRBV20-1
TGCAGTGCACCGCAGGGGGCGCTACGGGAAAAACTGTTTTTT
CSAPQGALREKLFF
>TRBJ1-5|-|14|many|TRBV27
TGTGCCAGCAGTTTAAGGGGACTCAATCAGCCCCAGCATTTT
CASSLRGLNQPQHF
>TRBJ2-5|-|14|many|TRBV9
TGTGCCAGCAGCGTAGACGGGGAACAAGAGACCCAGTACTTC
CASSVDGEQETQYF
>TRBJ2-5|TRBD1|14|many|TRBV6-5
TGTGCCAGCATTAAGGACAGGGTTCAAGAGACCCAGTACTTC
CASIKDRVQETQYF
>TRBJ1-5|-|16|many|TRBV7-2
TGTGCCAGCAGCCCCGGACAGAGTGTTAGCAATCAGCCCCAGCATTTT
CASSPGQSVSNQPQHF
>TRBJ1-5|-|13|many|TRBV7-3
TGTGCCAGCAGCTTTGGGAGGGATCAGCCCCAGCATTTT
CASSFGRDQPQHF
>TRBJ2-5|-|14|many|TRBV12-3/TRBV12-4
TGTGCCAGCAGTTTCGCGGACCCCCGGGAGACCCAGTACTTC
CASSFADPRETQYF
>TRBJ2-3|TRBD2|16|many|TRBV4-3
TGCGCCAGCAGCCAAATTAGCGGGGGGGCCGTAGATACGCAGTATTTT
CASSQISGGAVDTQYF
>TRBJ1-2|TRBD1|14|many|TRBV5-1
TGCGCCAGCAGCCTAACGACAGGGCACTATGGCTACACCTTC
CASSLTTGHYGYTF